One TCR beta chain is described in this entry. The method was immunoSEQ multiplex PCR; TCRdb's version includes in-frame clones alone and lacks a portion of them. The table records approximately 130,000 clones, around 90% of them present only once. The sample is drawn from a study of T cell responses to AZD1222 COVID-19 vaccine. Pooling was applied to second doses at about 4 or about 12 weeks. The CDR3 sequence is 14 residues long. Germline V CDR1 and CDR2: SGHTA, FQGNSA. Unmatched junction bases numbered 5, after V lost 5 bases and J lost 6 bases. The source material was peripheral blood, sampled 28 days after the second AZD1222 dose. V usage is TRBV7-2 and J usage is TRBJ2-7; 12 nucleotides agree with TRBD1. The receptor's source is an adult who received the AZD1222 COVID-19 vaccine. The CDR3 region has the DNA TGTGCCAGCAGCCCGGGACAGGGGGCGCGCGAGCAGTACTTC. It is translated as CASSPGQGAREQYF.